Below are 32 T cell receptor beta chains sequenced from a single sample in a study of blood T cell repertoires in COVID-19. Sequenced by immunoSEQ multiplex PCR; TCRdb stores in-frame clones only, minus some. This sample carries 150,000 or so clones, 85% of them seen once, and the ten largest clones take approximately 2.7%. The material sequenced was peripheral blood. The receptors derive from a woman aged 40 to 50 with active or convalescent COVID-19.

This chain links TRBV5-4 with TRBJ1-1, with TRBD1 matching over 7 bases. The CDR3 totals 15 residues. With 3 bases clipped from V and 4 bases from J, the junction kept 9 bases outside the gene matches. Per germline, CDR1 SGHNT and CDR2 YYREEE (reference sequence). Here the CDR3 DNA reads TGTGCCAGCAGCTCGGAACAGGGGTGGAGCACTGAAGCTTTCTTT. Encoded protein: CASSSEQGWSTEAFF.

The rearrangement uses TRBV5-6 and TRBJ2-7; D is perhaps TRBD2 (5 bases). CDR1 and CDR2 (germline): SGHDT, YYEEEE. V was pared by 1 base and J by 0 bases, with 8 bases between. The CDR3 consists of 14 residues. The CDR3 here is CASSLRGYSYEQYF. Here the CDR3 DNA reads TGTGCCAGCAGCTTGCGGGGATACTCCTACGAGCAGTACTTC.

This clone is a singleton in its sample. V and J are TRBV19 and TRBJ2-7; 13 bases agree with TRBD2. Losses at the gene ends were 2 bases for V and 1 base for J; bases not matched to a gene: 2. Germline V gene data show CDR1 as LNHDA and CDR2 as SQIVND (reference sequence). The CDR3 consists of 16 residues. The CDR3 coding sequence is TGTGCCAGTAGTATAAAGGGACTAGCGGGATCCTACGAGCAGTACTTC. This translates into CASSIKGLAGSYEQYF.

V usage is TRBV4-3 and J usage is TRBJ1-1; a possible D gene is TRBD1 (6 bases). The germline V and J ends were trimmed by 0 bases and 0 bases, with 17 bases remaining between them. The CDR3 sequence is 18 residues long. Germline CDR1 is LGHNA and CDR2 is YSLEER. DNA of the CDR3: TGCGCCAGCAGCCAAGATGGGGGCGCCCCGCTTATGAACACTGAAGCTTTCTTT. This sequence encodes CASSQDGGAPLMNTEAFF.

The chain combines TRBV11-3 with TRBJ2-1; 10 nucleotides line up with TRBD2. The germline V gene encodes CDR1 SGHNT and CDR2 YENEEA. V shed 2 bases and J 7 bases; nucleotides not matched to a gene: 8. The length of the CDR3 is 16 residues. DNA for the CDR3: TGTGCCAGCAGCTTAAGGGGAGCGGGAGGGAAGAATGAGCAGTTCTTC. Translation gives CASSLRGAGGKNEQFF. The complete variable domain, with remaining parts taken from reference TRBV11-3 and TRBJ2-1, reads EAGVVQSPRYKIIEKKQPVAFWCNPISGHNTLYWYLQNLGQGPELLIRYENEEAVDDSQLPKDRFSAERLKGVDSTLKIQPAELGDSAVYLCASSLRGAGGKNEQFFGPGTRLTVL.

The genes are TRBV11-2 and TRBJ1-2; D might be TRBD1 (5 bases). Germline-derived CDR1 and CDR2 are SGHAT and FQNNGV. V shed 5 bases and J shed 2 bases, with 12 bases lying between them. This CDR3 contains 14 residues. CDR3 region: CASSQGGRNYGYTF. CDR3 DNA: TGTGCCAGCAGCCAGGGAGGGAGGAACTATGGCTACACCTTC.

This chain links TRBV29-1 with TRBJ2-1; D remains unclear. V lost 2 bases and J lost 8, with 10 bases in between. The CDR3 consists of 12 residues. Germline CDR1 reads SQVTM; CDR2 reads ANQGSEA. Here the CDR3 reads CSVESNSDEQFF. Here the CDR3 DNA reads TGCAGCGTTGAAAGCAATTCCGATGAGCAGTTCTTC.

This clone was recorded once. This chain's CDR3 is CASSKVNGGRDNSLF. Here the CDR3 DNA reads TGTGCCAGCAGCAAAGTCAATGGGGGACGGGACAACTCTCTCTTC. The rearrangement uses TRBV21-1 and TRBJ1-2; the table's TRBD1 call for D was not verified on the DNA. TRBV21-1 is a listed pseudogene. There are 15 residues in the CDR3.

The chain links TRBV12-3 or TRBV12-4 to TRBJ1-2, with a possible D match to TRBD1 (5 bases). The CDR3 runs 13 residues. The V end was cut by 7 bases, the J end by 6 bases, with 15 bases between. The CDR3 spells CASTARQTHGYTF. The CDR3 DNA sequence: TGTGCCAGCACAGCCCGACAGACACATGGCTACACCTTC.

The CDR3 DNA sequence: TGTGCCAGTAGCCGCACCGGGACAGGCTACAATGAGCAGTTCTTC. Its translation is CASSRTGTGYNEQFF. V gene TRBV19 combines with J gene TRBJ2-1; TRBD1 agrees at 8 bases. From germline, CDR1 is LNHDA and CDR2 SQIVND (reference sequence). Trimming cost V 6 bases and J 3 bases; bases outside gene matches: 7. The CDR3 covers 15 residues.

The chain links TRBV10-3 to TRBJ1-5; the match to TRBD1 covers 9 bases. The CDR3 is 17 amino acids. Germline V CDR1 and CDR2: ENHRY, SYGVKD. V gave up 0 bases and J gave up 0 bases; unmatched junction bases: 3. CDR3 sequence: CAISESGQGHSNQPQHF. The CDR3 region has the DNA TGTGCCATCAGTGAGTCGGGACAGGGTCATAGCAATCAGCCCCAGCATTTT.

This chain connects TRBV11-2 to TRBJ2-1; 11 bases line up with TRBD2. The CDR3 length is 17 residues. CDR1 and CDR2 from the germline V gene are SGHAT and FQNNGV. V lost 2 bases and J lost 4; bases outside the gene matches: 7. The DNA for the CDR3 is TGTGCCAGCAGCTTAATATTAGCGGGAGGGGATTACAATGAGCAGTTCTTC. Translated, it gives CASSLILAGGDYNEQFF. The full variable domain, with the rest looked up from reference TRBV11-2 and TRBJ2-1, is EAGVAQSPRYKIIEKRQSVAFWCNPISGHATLYWYQQILGQGPKLLIQFQNNGVVDDSQLPKDRFSAERLKGVDSTLKIQPAKLEDSAVYLCASSLILAGGDYNEQFFGPGTRLTVL.

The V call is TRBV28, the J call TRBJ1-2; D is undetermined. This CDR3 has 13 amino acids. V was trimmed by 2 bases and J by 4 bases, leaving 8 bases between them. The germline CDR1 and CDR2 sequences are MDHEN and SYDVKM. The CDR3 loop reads CASSLPGFYGYTF. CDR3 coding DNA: TGTGCCAGCAGTTTACCAGGCTTCTATGGCTACACCTTC.

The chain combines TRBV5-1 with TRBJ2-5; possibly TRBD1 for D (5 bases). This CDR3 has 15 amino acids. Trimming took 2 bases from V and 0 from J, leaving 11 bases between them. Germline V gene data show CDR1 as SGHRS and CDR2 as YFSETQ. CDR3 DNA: TGCGCCAGCAGCTTCAGGGTTGATAACCAAGAGACCCAGTACTTC. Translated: CASSFRVDNQETQYF.

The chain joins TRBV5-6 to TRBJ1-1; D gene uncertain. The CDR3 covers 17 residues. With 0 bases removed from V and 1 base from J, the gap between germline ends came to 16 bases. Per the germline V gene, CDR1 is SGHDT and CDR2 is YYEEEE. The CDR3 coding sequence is TGTGCCAGCAGCTTGGTGGCAGGAAAGAAGTCGAACACTGAAGCTTTCTTT. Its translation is CASSLVAGKKSNTEAFF.

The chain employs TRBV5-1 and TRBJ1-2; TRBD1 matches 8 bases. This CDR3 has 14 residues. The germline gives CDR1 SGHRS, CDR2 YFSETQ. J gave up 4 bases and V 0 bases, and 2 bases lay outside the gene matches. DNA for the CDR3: TGCGCCAGCAGCTTGGTGGGACAGGTCTATGGCTACACCTTC. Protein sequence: CASSLVGQVYGYTF.

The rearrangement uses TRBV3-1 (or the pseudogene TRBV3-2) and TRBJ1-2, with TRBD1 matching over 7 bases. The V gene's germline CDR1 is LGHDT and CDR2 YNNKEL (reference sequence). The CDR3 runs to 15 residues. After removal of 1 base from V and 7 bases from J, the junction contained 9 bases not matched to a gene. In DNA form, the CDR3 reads TGTGCCAGCAGCCAAGGGACAGGTGTGACGGCTGGCTACACCTTC. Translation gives CASSQGTGVTAGYTF.

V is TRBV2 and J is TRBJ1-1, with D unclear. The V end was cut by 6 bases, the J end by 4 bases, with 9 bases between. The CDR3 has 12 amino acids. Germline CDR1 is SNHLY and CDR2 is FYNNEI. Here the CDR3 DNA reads TGTGCCAGCAGACTGTCGGGCACTGAAGCTTTCTTT. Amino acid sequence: CASRLSGTEAFF.

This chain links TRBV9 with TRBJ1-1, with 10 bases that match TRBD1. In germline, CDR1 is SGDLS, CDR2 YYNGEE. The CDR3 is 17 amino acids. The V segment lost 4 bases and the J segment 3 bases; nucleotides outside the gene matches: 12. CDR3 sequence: CASSHGTGVGMDTEAFF. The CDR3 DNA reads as TGTGCCAGCAGCCACGGGACAGGGGTAGGGATGGACACTGAAGCTTTCTTT.

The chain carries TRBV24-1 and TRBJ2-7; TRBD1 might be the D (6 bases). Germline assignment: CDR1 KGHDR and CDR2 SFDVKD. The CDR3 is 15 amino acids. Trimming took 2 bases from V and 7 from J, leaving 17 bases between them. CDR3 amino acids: CATSDSTGRPEEQYF. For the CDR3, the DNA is TGTGCCACCAGTGATTCGACAGGCCGTCCTGAGGAGCAGTACTTC.

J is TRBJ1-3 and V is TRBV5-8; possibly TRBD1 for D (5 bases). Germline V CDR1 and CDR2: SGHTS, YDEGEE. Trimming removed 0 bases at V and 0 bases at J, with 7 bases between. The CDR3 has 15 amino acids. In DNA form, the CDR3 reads TGTGCCAGCAGCTTGGACAGGTTCTCTGGAAACACCATATATTTT. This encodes CASSLDRFSGNTIYF.

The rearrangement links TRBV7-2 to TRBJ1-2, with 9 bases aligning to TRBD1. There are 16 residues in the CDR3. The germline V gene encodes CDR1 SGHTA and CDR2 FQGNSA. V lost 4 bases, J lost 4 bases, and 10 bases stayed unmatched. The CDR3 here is CASSSTRTGVVYGYTF. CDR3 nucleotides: TGTGCCAGCAGCTCCACCCGGACAGGGGTTGTCTATGGCTACACCTTC.

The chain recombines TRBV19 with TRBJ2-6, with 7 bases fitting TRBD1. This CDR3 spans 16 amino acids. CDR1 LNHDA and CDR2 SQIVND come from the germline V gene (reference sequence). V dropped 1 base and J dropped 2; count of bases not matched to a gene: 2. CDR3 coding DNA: TGTGCCAGTAGTATAGGTGGGACAGCTGGGGCCAACGTCCTGACTTTC. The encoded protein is CASSIGGTAGANVLTF.

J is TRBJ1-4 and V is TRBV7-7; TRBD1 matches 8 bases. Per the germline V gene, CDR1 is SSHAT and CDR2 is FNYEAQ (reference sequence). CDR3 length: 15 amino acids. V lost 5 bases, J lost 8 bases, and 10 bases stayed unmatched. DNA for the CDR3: TGTGCCAGCAGCCCTGACAGGGGATTGGGCGAAAAACTGTTTTTT. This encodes CASSPDRGLGEKLFF.

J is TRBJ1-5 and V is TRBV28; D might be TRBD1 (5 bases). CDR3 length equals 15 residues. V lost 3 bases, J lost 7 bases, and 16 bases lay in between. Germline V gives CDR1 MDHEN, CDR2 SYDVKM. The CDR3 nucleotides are TGTGCCAGCAGTTTGGCAGGGTCGGTGGGACAGCCCCAGCATTTT. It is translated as CASSLAGSVGQPQHF.

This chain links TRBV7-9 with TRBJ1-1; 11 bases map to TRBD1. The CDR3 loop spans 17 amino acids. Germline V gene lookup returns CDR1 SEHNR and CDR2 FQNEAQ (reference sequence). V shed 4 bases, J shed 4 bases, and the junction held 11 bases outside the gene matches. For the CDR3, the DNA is TGTGCCAGCAGCTCCCCTTGGGGGGACAGGGGGAGCACTGAAGCTTTCTTT. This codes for CASSSPWGDRGSTEAFF. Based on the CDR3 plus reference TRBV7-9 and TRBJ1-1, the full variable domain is DTGVSQNPRHKITKRGQNVTFRCDPISEHNRLYWYRQTLGQGPEFLTYFQNEAQLEKSRLLSDRFSAERPKGSFSTLEIQRTEQGDSAMYLCASSSPWGDRGSTEAFFGQGTRLTVV.

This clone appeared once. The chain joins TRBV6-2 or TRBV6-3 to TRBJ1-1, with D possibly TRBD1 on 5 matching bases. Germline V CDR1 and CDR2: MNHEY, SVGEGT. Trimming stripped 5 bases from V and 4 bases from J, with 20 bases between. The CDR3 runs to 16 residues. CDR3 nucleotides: TGTGCCAGCAGTACGGCCGTTGGGGGAGGTGGCACTGAAGCTTTCTTT. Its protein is CASSTAVGGGGTEAFF.

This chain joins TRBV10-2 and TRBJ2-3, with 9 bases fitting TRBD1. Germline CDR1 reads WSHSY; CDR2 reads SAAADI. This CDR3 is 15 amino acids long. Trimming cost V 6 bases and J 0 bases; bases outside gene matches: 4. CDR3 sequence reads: CASSTGGWSTDTQYF. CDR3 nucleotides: TGCGCCAGCAGCACAGGGGGCTGGAGCACAGATACGCAGTATTTT.

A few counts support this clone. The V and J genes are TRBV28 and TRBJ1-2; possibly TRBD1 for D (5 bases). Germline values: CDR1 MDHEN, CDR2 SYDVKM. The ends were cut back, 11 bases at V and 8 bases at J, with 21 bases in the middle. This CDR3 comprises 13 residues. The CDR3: CAWSTQGWGGYTF. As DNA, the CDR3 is TGTGCCTGGTCCACCCAGGGATGGGGAGGCTACACCTTC.

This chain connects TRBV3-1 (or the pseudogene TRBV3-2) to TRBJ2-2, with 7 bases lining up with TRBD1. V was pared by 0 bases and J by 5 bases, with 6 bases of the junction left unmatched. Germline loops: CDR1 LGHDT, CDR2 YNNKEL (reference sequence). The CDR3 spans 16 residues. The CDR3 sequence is CASSQDTGVVTGELFF. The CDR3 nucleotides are TGTGCCAGCAGCCAAGACACAGGGGTGGTAACCGGGGAGCTGTTTTTT.

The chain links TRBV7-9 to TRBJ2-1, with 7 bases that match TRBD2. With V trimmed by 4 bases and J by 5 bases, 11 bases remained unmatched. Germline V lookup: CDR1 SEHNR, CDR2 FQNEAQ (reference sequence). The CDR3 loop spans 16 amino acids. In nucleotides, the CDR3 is TGTGCCAGCAGCTCAAATCCGGGACTACCCAACAATGAGCAGTTCTTC. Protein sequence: CASSSNPGLPNNEQFF.

CDR3 in amino acids: CASSVDRGQYEQYF. Written as DNA, the CDR3 is TGTGCCAGCAGCGTCGACAGGGGGCAGTACGAGCAGTACTTC. This chain uses TRBV9 with TRBJ2-7; 10 bases align to TRBD1. This CDR3 spans 14 amino acids. Germline V CDR1 and CDR2: SGDLS, YYNGEE. With V trimmed by 2 bases and J by 4 bases, 3 bases remained unmatched.